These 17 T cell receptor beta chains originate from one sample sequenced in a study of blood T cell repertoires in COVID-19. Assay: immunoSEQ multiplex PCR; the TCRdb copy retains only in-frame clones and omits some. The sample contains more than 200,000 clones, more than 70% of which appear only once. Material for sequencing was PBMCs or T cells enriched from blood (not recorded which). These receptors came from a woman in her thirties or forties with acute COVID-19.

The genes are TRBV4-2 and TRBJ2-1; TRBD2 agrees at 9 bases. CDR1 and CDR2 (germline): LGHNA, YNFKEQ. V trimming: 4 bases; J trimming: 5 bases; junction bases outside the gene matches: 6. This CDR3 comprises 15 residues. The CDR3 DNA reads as TGTGCCAGCAGCCCTACCGGGACTAGCCACAATGAGCAGTTCTTC. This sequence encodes CASSPTGTSHNEQFF.

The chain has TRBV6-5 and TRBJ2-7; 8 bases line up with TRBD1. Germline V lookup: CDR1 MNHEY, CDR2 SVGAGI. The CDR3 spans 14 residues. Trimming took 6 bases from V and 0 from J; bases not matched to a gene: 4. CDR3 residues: CASRGQVSSYEQYF. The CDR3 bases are TGTGCCAGCAGGGGACAGGTTAGCTCCTACGAGCAGTACTTC.

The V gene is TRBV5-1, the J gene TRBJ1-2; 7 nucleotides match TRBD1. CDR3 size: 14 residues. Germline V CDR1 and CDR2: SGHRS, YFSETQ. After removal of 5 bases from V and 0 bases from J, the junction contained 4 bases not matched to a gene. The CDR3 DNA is TGCGCCAGCAGAAGGGACAGTCCTAACTATGGCTACACCTTC. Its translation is CASRRDSPNYGYTF.

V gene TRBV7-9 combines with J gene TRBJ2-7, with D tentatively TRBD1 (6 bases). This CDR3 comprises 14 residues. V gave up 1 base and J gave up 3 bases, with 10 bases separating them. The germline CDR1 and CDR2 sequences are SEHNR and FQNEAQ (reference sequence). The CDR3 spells CASSLEQGFYEQYF. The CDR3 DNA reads TGTGCCAGCAGCTTAGAACAGGGATTCTACGAGCAGTACTTC.

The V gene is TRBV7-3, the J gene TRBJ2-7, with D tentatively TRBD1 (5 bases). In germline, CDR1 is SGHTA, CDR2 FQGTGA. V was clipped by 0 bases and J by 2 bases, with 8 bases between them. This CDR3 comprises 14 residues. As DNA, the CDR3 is TGTGCCAGCAGCTTAACCGGACAAGCCTACGAGCAGTACTTC. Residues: CASSLTGQAYEQYF.

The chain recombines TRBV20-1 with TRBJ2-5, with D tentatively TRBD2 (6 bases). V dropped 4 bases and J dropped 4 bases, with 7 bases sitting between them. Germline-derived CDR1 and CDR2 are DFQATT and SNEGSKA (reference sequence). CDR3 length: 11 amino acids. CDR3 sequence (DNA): TGCAGTGCTATGGGAGGAGAGACCCAGTACTTC. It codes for CSAMGGETQYF.

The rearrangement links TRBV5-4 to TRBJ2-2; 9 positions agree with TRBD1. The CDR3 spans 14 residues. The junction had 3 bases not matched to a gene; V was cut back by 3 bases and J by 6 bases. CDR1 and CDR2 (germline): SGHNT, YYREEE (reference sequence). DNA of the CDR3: TGTGCCAGCAGCTCCGACAGGGGGTCCGGGGAGCTGTTTTTT. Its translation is CASSSDRGSGELFF.

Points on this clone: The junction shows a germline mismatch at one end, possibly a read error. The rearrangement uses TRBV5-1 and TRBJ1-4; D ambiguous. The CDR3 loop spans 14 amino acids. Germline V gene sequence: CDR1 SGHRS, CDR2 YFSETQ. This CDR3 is CASSLSPTNKKLFF. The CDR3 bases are TGCGCCAGCAGCTTAAGCCCAACTAATAAAAAACTGTTTTTT.

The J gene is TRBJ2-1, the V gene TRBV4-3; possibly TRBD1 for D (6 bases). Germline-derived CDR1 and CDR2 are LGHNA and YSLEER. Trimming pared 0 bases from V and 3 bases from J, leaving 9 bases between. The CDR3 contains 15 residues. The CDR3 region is CASSQDRGDYNEQFF. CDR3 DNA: TGCGCCAGCAGCCAAGACAGGGGCGACTACAATGAGCAGTTCTTC.

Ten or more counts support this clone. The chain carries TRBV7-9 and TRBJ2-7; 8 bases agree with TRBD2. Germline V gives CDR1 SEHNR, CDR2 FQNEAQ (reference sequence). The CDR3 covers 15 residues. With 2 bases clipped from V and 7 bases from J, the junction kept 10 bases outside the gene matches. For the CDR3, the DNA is TGTGCCAGCAGCTTATTGGCCAGCGGGAGTGGAGAGCAGTACTTC. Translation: CASSLLASGSGEQYF. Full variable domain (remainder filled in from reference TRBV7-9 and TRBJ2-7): DTGVSQNPRHKITKRGQNVTFRCDPISEHNRLYWYRQTLGQGPEFLTYFQNEAQLEKSRLLSDRFSAERPKGSFSTLEIQRTEQGDSAMYLCASSLLASGSGEQYFGPGTRLTVT.

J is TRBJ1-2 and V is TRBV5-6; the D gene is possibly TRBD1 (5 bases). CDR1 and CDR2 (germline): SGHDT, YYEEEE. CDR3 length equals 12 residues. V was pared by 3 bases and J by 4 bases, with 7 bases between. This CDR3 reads CASSYDSYGYTF. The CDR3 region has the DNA TGTGCCAGCAGCTACGACAGCTATGGCTACACCTTC.

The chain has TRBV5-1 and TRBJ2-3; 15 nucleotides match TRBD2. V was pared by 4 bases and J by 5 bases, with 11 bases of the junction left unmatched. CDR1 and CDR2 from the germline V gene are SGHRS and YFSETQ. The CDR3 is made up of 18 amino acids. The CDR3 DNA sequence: TGCGCCAGCAGCCACCGGACTAGCGGGGGGGTGGCTCTAGATACGCAGTATTTT. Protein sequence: CASSHRTSGGVALDTQYF.

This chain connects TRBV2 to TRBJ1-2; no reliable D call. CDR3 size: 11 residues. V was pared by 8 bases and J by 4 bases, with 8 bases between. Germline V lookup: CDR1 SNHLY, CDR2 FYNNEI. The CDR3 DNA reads TGTGCCAGCTCCCCCCGCTATGGCTACACCTTC. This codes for CASSPRYGYTF.

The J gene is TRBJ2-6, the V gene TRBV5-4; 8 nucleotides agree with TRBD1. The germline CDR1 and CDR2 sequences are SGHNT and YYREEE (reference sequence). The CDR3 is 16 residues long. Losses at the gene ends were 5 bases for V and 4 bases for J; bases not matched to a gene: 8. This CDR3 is CASSRTGPGGANVLTF. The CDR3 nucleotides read TGTGCCAGCAGTAGGACAGGGCCGGGAGGGGCCAACGTCCTGACTTTC. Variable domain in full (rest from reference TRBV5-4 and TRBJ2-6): ETGVTQSPTHLIKTRGQQVTLRCSSQSGHNTVSWYQQALGQGPQFIFQYYREEENGRGNFPPRFSGLQFPNYSSELNVNALELDDSALYLCASSRTGPGGANVLTFGAGSRLTVL.

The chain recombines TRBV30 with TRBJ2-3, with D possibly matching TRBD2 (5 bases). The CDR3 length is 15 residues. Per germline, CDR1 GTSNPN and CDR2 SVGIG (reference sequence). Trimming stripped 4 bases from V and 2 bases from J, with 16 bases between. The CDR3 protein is CAWKRLAGVTDTQYF. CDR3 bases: TGTGCCTGGAAACGACTCGCGGGTGTCACAGATACGCAGTATTTT.

This CDR3 is CASSLFGDGGEQYF. The DNA of the CDR3 is TGTGCCAGCAGCTTATTTGGGGACGGGGGCGAGCAGTACTTC. The V call is TRBV7-9, the J call TRBJ2-7; the D gene is possibly TRBD2 (6 bases). Trimming shortened V by 2 bases and J by 6 bases, and 14 bases separated the two germline ends. Per germline, CDR1 SEHNR and CDR2 FQNEAQ (reference sequence). The CDR3 has 14 amino acids.

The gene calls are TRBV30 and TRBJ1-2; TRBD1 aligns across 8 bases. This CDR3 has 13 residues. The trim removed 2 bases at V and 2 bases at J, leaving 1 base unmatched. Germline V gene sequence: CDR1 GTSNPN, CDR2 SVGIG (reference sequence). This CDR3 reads CAWSRTGNYGYTF. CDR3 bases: TGTGCCTGGAGTCGGACAGGGAACTATGGCTACACCTTC.